One sample yielded the 18 T cell receptor beta chains listed below, sequenced in a study of T cells in Graves' hyperthyroidism and ophthalmopathy (dated by TCRdb to between 2017 and 2020). Library generation was performed with multiplex PCR. Sequenced on an Illumina HiSeq 2000. The TCR beta CDR3 regions were amplified from the RNA transcripts. The TCR CDR3 was subjected to a first round of RT-PCR using the HTBI primer set and the Qiagen OneStep RT-PCR kit. The raw public data were reprocessed by TCRdb itself: fastp quality trimming at Q25, MiXCR clonotype calling, in-frame beta chains only. CDR3 protein duplicates are merged, each entry listing the most common genes and DNA. The sample has 690,000 or so distinct CDR3 sequences on record, about 19% of them singletons. The ten largest clones represent around 15% of the sample. What was sequenced was blood. The receptors shown here come from a woman aged 45-60 years with Graves' hyperthyroidism that later progressed to Graves' ophthalmopathy.

This clonotype was seen repeatedly, ten times or more. The chain employs TRBV10-1 and TRBJ2-3, with 9 bases that match TRBD2. The CDR3 covers 16 residues. V was pared by 4 bases and J by 1 base, with 6 bases of the junction left unmatched. Germline V gene sequence: CDR1 WNHNN, CDR2 SYGVQD (reference sequence). The DNA for the CDR3 is TGCGCCAGCAGTGGATCGATAGCGGGGGGCACAGATACGCAGTATTTT. Translated: CASSGSIAGGTDTQYF.

V is TRBV2 and J is TRBJ2-1; 10 nucleotides match TRBD1. The CDR3 is made up of 17 amino acids. The junction had 14 bases not matched to a gene; V was cut back by 8 bases and J by 4 bases. Germline CDR1 SNHLY, CDR2 FYNNEI. CDR3 in amino acids: CASLDRGEPRGYNEQFF. The DNA for the CDR3 is TGTGCCAGCCTGGACAGGGGGGAGCCCCGGGGATACAATGAGCAGTTCTTC.

This clonotype was seen repeatedly, ten times or more. V gene TRBV12-5 combines with J gene TRBJ2-1; weak D call: TRBD1 (5 bases). The CDR3 runs to 12 residues. Germline assignment: CDR1 LGHNT and CDR2 FRNRAP. With 6 bases removed from V and 6 bases from J, the gap between germline ends came to 9 bases. The CDR3 protein is CASGSGPNEQFF. As DNA, the CDR3 is TGTGCTAGTGGATCAGGGCCCAATGAGCAGTTCTTC.

The V call is TRBV11-2, the J call TRBJ1-4, with a tentative D call TRBD1 (6 bases). The CDR3 runs 15 residues. V was cut by 1 base and J by 5 bases, with 11 bases left in between. Germline V lookup: CDR1 SGHAT, CDR2 FQNNGV. CDR3 amino acids: CASSLGRGFNEKLFF. In DNA, the CDR3 is TGTGCCAGCAGCTTAGGCAGGGGATTCAATGAAAAACTGTTTTTT.

The chain has TRBV7-9 and TRBJ1-1; D is ambiguous. From germline, CDR1 is SEHNR and CDR2 FQNEAQ (reference sequence). CDR3 size: 12 residues. With 4 bases removed from V and 7 bases from J, the gap between germline ends came to 10 bases. The CDR3 spells CASSWGGFEAFF. The CDR3 nucleotides are TGTGCCAGCAGCTGGGGAGGCTTTGAAGCTTTCTTT.

This clonotype was counted ten times or more. The chain has TRBV11-2 and TRBJ2-7, with TRBD1 matching over 7 bases. Germline loops: CDR1 SGHAT, CDR2 FQNNGV. The CDR3 length is 14 residues. Trimming took 5 bases from V and 2 from J; bases not matched to a gene: 6. CDR3 in amino acids: CASSPDRTTYEQYF. CDR3 bases: TGTGCCAGCAGCCCGGACAGGACCACCTACGAGCAGTACTTC.

V is TRBV5-1 and J is TRBJ2-5; D possibly corresponds to TRBD1 (5 bases). There are 15 residues in the CDR3. V was trimmed by 0 bases and J by 1 base, leaving 10 bases between them. Germline V CDR1 and CDR2: SGHRS, YFSETQ. CDR3 sequence reads: CASSLEQGLQETQYF. For the CDR3, the DNA is TGCGCCAGCAGCTTGGAGCAGGGCCTCCAAGAGACCCAGTACTTC.

This clonotype was recorded a few times. The chain joins TRBV6-1 to TRBJ1-1, with TRBD1 identical over 12 bases. Per the germline V gene, CDR1 is MNHNS and CDR2 is SASEGT. The V gene end was trimmed by 5 bases and the J gene end by 4 bases; junction bases not matched to a gene: 5. The CDR3 contains 15 residues. The CDR3 DNA is TGTGCCAGCAGTCCGGGGACAGGGGGCACCACTGAAGCTTTCTTT. This codes for CASSPGTGGTTEAFF.

This clonotype was seen many times. This chain joins TRBV2 and TRBJ1-2; 8 nucleotides match TRBD1. After removal of 6 bases from V and 6 bases from J, the junction contained 3 bases not matched to a gene. The germline V gene has CDR1 SNHLY and CDR2 FYNNEI. The CDR3 spans 12 residues. The chain's CDR3 is CASRTGAHGYTF. CDR3 nucleotides: TGTGCCAGCAGGACAGGGGCCCATGGCTACACCTTC.

A few counts support this clonotype. This sequence joins TRBV19 and TRBJ1-6, with 8 bases aligning to TRBD1. Unmatched junction bases numbered 6, after V lost 5 bases and J lost 0 bases. The CDR3 consists of 17 residues. CDR1 and CDR2 (germline): LNHDA, SQIVND (reference sequence). CDR3 loop: CASSGDRRSSYNSPLHF. CDR3 sequence (DNA): TGTGCCAGTAGTGGGGACAGGCGGAGCTCCTATAATTCACCCCTCCACTTT.

This chain joins TRBV7-9 and TRBJ2-1; 7 bases line up with TRBD1. The CDR3 extends over 14 amino acids. With V trimmed by 4 bases and J by 10 bases, 10 bases remained unmatched. CDR1 and CDR2 (germline): SEHNR, FQNEAQ (reference sequence). Written as DNA, the CDR3 is TGTGCCAGCAGCTGGGGATCAGGGGGACGGGAGCAGTTCTTC. Protein product: CASSWGSGGREQFF.

This clonotype was recorded at least ten times. The rearrangement links TRBV5-1 to TRBJ2-7; TRBD2 matches at 12 bases. This CDR3 contains 17 residues. The germline CDR1 and CDR2 sequences are SGHRS and YFSETQ. J was trimmed by 7 bases and V by 1 base; bases with no gene match: 12. CDR3 nucleotide sequence: TGCGCCAGCAGCTTGACTAGCGGGGGGACCTACCCCGGGGAGCAGTACTTC. The encoded protein is CASSLTSGGTYPGEQYF.

J is TRBJ1-2 and V is TRBV25-1, with a possible D match to TRBD1 (5 bases). Trimming took 3 bases from V and 6 from J, leaving 11 bases between them. The CDR3 runs to 13 residues. CDR1 and CDR2 from the germline V gene are MGHDK and SYGVNS. In DNA, the CDR3 is TGTGCCAGCAGTGACCGGGCAGGGAATGGCTACACCTTC. Its translation is CASSDRAGNGYTF.

The V call is TRBV6-1, the J call TRBJ2-2; 7 bases match TRBD2. V gave up 6 bases and J gave up 7 bases; unmatched junction bases: 11. In germline, CDR1 is MNHNS, CDR2 SASEGT. The length of the CDR3 is 15 residues. CDR3 bases: TGTGCCAGCAGCCCTTCCCGACTAGCTGGCGGGGAGCTGTTTTTT. This codes for CASSPSRLAGGELFF.

Many counts were recorded for this clonotype. The chain combines TRBV3-1 with TRBJ2-3; no clear D. The CDR3 runs 15 residues. V shed 3 bases and J shed 1 base, with 11 bases lying between them. CDR1 and CDR2 (germline): LGHDT, YNNKEL (reference sequence). This CDR3 reads CASSHNQLRTDTQYF. The CDR3, as DNA: TGTGCCAGCAGCCATAACCAGTTACGCACAGATACGCAGTATTTT.

This clonotype was seen ten or more times. The chain has TRBV12-3 or TRBV12-4 and TRBJ2-5; TRBD2 aligns across 8 bases. This CDR3 is 15 amino acids long. With V trimmed by 6 bases and J by 4 bases, 10 bases remained unmatched. The CDR3 is CASSPTGTRGETQYF. CDR3 DNA sequence: TGTGCCAGCAGCCCCACCGGGACTAGGGGAGAGACCCAGTACTTC.

This clonotype has at least ten counts. This chain connects TRBV20-1 to TRBJ1-6; D unresolved. Deletions cut 3 bases from V and 6 bases from J, with 18 bases between. Looked up from germline, CDR1 is DFQATT and CDR2 is SNEGSKA (reference sequence). This CDR3 has 16 amino acids. CDR3 protein: CSARPGGRFSNSPLHF. For the CDR3, the DNA is TGCAGTGCTAGGCCCGGCGGCAGGTTTAGTAATTCACCCCTCCACTTT.

This clonotype was picked up many times. This chain joins TRBV3-1 and TRBJ1-2; D is perhaps TRBD1 (6 bases). CDR1 is LGHDT, CDR2 YNNKEL, per germline (reference sequence). The CDR3 runs to 14 residues. Between the trimmed V and J ends, which lost 4 bases and 8 bases, there was a span of 17 bases. The CDR3 DNA reads TGTGCCAGCAGCCTTCGGGACGGGGGCCGGGGCTACACCTTC. Protein product: CASSLRDGGRGYTF.